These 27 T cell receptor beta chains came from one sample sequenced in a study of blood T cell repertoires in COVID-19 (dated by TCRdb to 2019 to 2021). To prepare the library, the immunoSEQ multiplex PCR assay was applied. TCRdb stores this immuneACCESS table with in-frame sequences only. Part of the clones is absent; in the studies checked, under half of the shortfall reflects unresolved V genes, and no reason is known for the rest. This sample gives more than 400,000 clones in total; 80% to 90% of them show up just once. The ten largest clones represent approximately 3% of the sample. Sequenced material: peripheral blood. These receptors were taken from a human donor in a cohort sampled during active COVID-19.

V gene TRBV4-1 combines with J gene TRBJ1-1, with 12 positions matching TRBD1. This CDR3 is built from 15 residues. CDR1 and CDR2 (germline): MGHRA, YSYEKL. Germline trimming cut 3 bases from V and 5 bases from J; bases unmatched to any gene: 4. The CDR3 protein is CASSQGQGAETEAFF. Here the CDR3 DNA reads TGCGCCAGCAGCCAGGGACAGGGGGCGGAAACTGAAGCTTTCTTT.

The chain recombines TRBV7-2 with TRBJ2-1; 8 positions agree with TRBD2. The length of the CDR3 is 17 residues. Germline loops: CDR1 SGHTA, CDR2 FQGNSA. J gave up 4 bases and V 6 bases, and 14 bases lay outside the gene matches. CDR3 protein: CASSSRFSGKSYNEQFF. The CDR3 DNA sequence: TGTGCCAGCAGTTCCAGGTTTAGCGGGAAATCTTACAATGAGCAGTTCTTC.

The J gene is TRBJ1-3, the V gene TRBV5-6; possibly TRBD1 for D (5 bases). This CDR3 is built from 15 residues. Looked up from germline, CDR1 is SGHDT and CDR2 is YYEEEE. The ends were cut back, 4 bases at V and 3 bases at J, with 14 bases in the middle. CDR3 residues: CASSGTRGDGNTIYF. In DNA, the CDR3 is TGTGCCAGCAGCGGGACTCGGGGTGATGGAAACACCATATATTTT.

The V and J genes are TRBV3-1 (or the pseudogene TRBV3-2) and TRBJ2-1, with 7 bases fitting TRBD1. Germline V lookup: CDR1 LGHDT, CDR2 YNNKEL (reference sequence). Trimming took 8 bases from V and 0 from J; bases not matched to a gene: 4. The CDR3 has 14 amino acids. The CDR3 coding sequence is TGTGCCAGCTCTAACAGGGGCTCCTACAATGAGCAGTTCTTC. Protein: CASSNRGSYNEQFF.

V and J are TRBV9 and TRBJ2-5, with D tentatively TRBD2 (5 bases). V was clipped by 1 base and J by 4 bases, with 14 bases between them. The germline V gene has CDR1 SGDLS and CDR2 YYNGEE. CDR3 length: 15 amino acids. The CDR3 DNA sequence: TGTGCCAGCAGCGTATCTCGGGAACGAGGAGAGACCCAGTACTTC. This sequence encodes CASSVSRERGETQYF. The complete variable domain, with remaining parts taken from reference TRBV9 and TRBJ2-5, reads DSGVTQTPKHLITATGQRVTLRCSPRSGDLSVYWYQQSLDQGLQFLIQYYNGEERAKGNILERFSAQQFPDLHSELNLSSLELGDSALYFCASSVSRERGETQYFGPGTRLLVL.

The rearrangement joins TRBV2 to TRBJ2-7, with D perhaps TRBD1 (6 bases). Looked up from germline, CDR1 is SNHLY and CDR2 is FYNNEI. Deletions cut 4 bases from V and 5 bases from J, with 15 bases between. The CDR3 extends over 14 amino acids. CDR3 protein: CASSARGQYDEQYF. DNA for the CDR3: TGTGCCAGCAGTGCACGCGGACAGTACGACGAGCAGTACTTC.

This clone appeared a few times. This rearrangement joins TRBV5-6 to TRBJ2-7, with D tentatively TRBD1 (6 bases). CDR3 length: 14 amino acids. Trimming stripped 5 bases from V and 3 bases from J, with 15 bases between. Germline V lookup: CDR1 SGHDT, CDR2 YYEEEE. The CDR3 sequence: CASRQGQGFYEQYF. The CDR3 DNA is TGTGCCAGCAGGCAGGGTCAGGGGTTCTACGAGCAGTACTTC. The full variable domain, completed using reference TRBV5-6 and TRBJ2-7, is DAGVTQSPTHLIKTRGQQVTLRCSPKSGHDTVSWYQQALGQGPQFIFQYYEEEERQRGNFPDRFSGHQFPNYSSELNVNALLLGDSALYLCASRQGQGFYEQYFGPGTRLTVT.

CDR3 sequence: CASSQGPGVGQPQHF. Here the CDR3 DNA reads TGCGCCAGCAGCCAAGGCCCAGGGGTTGGACAGCCCCAGCATTTT. V and J are TRBV4-1 and TRBJ1-5, with a tentative D call TRBD1 (6 bases). Trimming left V 1 base short and J 7 bases short, with 14 bases between. The CDR3 loop spans 15 amino acids. Germline V lookup: CDR1 MGHRA, CDR2 YSYEKL.

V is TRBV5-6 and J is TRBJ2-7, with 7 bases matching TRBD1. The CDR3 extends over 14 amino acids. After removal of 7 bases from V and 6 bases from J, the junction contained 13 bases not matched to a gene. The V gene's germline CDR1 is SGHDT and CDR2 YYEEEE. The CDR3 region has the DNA TGTGCCAGCTCGTTACAGGGGACGTCGCGCGAGCAGTACTTC. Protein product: CASSLQGTSREQYF.

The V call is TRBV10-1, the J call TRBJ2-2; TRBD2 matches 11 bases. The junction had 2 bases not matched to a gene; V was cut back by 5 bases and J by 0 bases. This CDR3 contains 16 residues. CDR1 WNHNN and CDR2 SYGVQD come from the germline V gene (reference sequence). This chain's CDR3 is CASSKLAGANTGELFF. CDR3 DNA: TGCGCCAGCAGTAAACTAGCGGGAGCGAACACCGGGGAGCTGTTTTTT.

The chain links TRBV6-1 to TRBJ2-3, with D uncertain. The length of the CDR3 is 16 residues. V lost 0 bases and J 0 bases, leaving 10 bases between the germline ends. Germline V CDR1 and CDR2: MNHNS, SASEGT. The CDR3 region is CASSEAPEPSTDTQYF. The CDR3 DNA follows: TGTGCCAGCAGTGAAGCTCCGGAGCCTAGCACAGATACGCAGTATTTT.

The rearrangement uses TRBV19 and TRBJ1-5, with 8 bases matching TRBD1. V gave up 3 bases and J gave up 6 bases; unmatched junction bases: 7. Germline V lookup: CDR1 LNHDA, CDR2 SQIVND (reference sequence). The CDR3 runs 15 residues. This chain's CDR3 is CASSMRTGKVQPQHF. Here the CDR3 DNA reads TGTGCCAGTAGTATGAGGACAGGGAAGGTTCAGCCCCAGCATTTT.

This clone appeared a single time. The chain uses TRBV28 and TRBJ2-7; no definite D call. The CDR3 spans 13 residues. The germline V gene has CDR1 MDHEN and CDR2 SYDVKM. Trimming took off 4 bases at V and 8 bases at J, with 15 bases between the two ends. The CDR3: CASSSMGILKQYF. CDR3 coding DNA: TGTGCCAGCAGTTCGATGGGCATTCTCAAGCAGTACTTC.

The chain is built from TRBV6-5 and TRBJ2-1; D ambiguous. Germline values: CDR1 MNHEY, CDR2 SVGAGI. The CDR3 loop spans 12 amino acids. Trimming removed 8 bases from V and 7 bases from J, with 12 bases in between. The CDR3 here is CASAPSRNEQFF. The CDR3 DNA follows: TGTGCCAGCGCTCCCTCTCGGAATGAGCAGTTCTTC.

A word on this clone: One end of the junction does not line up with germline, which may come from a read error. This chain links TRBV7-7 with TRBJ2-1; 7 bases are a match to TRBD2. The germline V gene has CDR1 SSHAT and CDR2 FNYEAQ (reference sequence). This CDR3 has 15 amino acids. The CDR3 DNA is TGTGCTAGCAGCTTAGAGGCTAGCGGTTACAATGAGCAGTTCTTC. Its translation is CASSLEASGYNEQFF.

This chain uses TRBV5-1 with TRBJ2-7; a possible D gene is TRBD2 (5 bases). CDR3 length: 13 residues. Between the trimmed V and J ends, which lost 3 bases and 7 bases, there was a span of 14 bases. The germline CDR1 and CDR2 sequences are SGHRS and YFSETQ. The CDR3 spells CASSSDPGLEQYF. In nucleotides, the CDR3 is TGCGCCAGCAGCTCGGATCCCGGACTGGAGCAGTACTTC.

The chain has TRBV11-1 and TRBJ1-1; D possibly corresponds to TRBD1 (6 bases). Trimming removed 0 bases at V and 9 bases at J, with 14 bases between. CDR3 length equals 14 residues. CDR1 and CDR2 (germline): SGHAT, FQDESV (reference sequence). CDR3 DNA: TGTGCCAGCAGCTTAGCGACCGGGGGGCCCAAAGCTTTCTTT. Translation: CASSLATGGPKAFF.

The CDR3 nucleotides read TGCGCCAGCAGCTTGGTAGCGGACAACTACAATGAGCAGTTCTTC. Translated: CASSLVADNYNEQFF. The chain combines TRBV5-1 with TRBJ2-1; perhaps TRBD2 as D (6 bases). In germline, CDR1 is SGHRS, CDR2 YFSETQ. V lost 0 bases and J 3 bases, leaving 10 bases between the germline ends. CDR3 length: 15 residues.

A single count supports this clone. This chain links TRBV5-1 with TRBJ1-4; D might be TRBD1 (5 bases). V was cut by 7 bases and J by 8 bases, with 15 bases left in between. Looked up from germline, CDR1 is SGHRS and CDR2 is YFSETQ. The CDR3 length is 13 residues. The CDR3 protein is CASASGGEEKLFF. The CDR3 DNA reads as TGCGCCAGCGCCTCGGGGGGTGAAGAAAAACTGTTTTTT.

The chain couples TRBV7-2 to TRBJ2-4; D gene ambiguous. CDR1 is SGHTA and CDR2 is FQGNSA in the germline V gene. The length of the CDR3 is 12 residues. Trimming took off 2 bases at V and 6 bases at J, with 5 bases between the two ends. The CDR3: CASSLNGNIQYF. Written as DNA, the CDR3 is TGTGCCAGCAGCTTAAACGGAAACATTCAGTACTTC.

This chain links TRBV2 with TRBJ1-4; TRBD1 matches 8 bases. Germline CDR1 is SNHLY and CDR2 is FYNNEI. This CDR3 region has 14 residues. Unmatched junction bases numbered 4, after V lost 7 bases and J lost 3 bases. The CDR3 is CASTRGLANEKLFF. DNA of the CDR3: TGTGCCAGCACCAGGGGGCTGGCTAATGAAAAACTGTTTTTT.

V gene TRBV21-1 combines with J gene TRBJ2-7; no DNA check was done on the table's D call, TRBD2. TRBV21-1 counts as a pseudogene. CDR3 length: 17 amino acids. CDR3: CASSKGSLAGDTYEQYF. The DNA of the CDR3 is TGTGCCAGCAGCAAAGGGTCCCTAGCGGGCGATACCTACGAGCAGTACTTC.

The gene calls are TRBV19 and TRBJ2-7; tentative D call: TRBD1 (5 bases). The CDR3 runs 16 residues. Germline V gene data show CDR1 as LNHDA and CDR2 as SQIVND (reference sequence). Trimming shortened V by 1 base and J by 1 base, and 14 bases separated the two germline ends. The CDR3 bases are TGTGCCAGTAGTATAGCCGACAGATTATTTTCCTACGAGCAGTACTTC. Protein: CASSIADRLFSYEQYF.

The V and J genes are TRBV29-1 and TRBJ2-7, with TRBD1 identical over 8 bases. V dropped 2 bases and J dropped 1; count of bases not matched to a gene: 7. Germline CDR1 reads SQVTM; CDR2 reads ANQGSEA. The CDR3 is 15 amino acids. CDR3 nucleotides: TGCAGCGTTGAAATTAGGCAGGGGGCGTCCTACGAGCAGTACTTC. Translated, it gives CSVEIRQGASYEQYF.

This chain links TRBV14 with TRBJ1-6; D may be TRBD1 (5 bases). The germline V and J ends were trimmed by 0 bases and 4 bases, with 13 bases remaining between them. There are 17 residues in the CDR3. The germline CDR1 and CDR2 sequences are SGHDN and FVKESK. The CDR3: CASSQDFQGMYNSPLHF. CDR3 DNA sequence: TGTGCCAGCAGCCAAGATTTTCAGGGAATGTATAATTCACCCCTCCACTTT.

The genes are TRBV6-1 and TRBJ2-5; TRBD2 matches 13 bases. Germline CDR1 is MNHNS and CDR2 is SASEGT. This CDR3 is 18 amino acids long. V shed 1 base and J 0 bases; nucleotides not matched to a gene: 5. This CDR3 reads CASSEGGTSGMYQETQYF. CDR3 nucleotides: TGTGCCAGCAGTGAAGGGGGGACTAGCGGGATGTACCAAGAGACCCAGTACTTC.

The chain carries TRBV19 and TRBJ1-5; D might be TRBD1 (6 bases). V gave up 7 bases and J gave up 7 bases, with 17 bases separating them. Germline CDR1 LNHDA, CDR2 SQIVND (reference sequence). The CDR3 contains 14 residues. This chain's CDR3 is CASTPAGGGQPQHF. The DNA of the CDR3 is TGTGCCAGTACACCCGCGGGCGGGGGCCAGCCCCAGCATTTT.